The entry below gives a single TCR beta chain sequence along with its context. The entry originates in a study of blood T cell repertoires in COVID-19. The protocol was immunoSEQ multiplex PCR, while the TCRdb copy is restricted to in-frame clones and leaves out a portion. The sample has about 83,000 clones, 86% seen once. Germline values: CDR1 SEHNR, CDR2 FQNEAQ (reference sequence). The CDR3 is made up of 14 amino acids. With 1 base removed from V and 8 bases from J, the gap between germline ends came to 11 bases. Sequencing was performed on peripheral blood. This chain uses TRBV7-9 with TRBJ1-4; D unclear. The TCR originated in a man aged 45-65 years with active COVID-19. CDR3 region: CASSLGQTGEKLFF. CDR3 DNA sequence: TGTGCCAGCAGCTTAGGACAAACGGGAGAAAAACTGTTTTTT.